Listed below are T cell receptor beta chains from one sample, sequenced in a study of cytomegalovirus exposure and HLA in healthy donors. Generated by immunoSEQ multiplex PCR, the TCRdb table keeps only in-frame clones and is missing some. Of around 160,000 clones in the sample, less than 90% were seen once. The sample consisted of PBMCs. The receptors come from a man aged 45-60 years in good health and CMV-seropositive. Each CDR3 is given with its conserved first and last residue. The order of the fields is clone size, V gene, D gene, J gene, CDR3 DNA, CDR3 protein. The D gene is left open where the match is weak. Clone size is given for some rows only: seen once, a few or many times, or a class if the clone is expanded.

>NA|TRBV18|NA|TRBJ1-1
TGTGCCAGCTCACCAACACAGGCGAACACTGAAGCTTTCTTT
CASSPTQANTEAFF
>NA|TRBV6-5|TRBD1|TRBJ2-1
TGTGCCAGCAGTTCGACAGGGAGCTCCTACAATGAGCAGTTCTTC
CASSSTGSSYNEQFF
>NA|TRBV11-3|TRBD1|TRBJ2-7
TGTGCCAGCGGTCCACAGGGGTCCTACGAGCAGTACTTC
CASGPQGSYEQYF
>NA|TRBV6-4|TRBD2|TRBJ2-2
TGTGCCAGCACTTCCTCAGCGGGAGGTGCGAACACCGGGGAGCTGTTTTTT
CASTSSAGGANTGELFF
>NA|TRBV19|NA|TRBJ1-5
TGTGCCAGTAGTATAGATCCCACGGTGATTTGGCCCCAGCATTTT
CASSIDPTVIWPQHF
>NA|TRBV9|TRBD1|TRBJ2-7
TGTGCCAGCAGCGCCGGACAGGGAAGCTCCTACGAGCAGTACTTC
CASSAGQGSSYEQYF
>NA|TRBV19|NA|TRBJ2-2
TGTGCCAGTACCGGGACATTGAAGAACACCGGGGAGCTGTTTTTT
CASTGTLKNTGELFF
>few|TRBV15|TRBD2|TRBJ2-2
TGTGCCACCAGCCCCCCGTGGGGTAGCGGGACCGGGGAGCTGTTTTTT
CATSPPWGSGTGELFF
>NA|TRBV6-1|TRBD1|TRBJ1-2
TGTGCCAGCATCAAGGACAGGGATAACTATGGCTACACCTTC
CASIKDRDNYGYTF
>NA|TRBV5-4|TRBD2|TRBJ2-2
TGTGCCAGCAGCTCGGGACTATACACCGGGGAGCTGTTTTTT
CASSSGLYTGELFF
>NA|TRBV19|NA|TRBJ1-3
TGTGCCAGTAGTAGCCACAGGGCCGCTGGAAACACCATATATTTT
CASSSHRAAGNTIYF
>NA|TRBV29-1|NA|TRBJ2-1
TGCAGCGTTGAAACGGGAGAAGCCTACAATGAGCAGTTCTTC
CSVETGEAYNEQFF
>once|TRBV29-1|TRBD1|TRBJ2-5
TGCAGCGTAGACAGGGAAGCTGAGACCCAGTACTTC
CSVDREAETQYF
>NA|TRBV6-1|TRBD1|TRBJ2-5
TGTGCCAGCAGTAGGGAACAGGGGAACCAAGAGACCCAGTACTTC
CASSREQGNQETQYF
>once|TRBV7-2|NA|TRBJ2-4
TGTGCCAGCAGCTTAGTATCGGAGGCGAACATTCAGTACTTC
CASSLVSEANIQYF
>NA|TRBV4-1|TRBD2|TRBJ2-1
TGCGCCAGCAGCCAACCGGGACTAGCGTCGTATGAGCAGTTCTTC
CASSQPGLASYEQFF
>NA|TRBV30|TRBD1|TRBJ2-5
TGTGCCTGGAGCGGGACAGTGCAAGAGACCCAGTACTTC
CAWSGTVQETQYF
>NA|TRBV28|NA|TRBJ2-1
TGTGCCAGCCTCGGGGGAATGGGCTCCTACAATGAGCAGTTCTTC
CASLGGMGSYNEQFF
>NA|TRBV27|NA|TRBJ2-7
TGTGCCAGCAGTTTAGGCTTGGGGCTCTCCTACGAGCAGTACTTC
CASSLGLGLSYEQYF
>NA|TRBV18|TRBD1|TRBJ1-1
TGTGCCAGTAGGAGACAGGGGGCCGCTGAAGCTTTCTTT
CASRRQGAAEAFF
>once|TRBV19|NA|TRBJ1-2
TGTGCCAGTAGTAGTCCGCGGGCACCTAACTATGGCTACACCTTC
CASSSPRAPNYGYTF
>NA|TRBV5-4|TRBD1|TRBJ2-7
TGTGCCAGCAGCAGGGGACAGGGAGTCGTTGGATCGGGGGAGCAGTACTTC
CASSRGQGVVGSGEQYF
>NA|TRBV19|TRBD1|TRBJ2-6
TGTGCCAGTAGCGATCCGGGACAGGGATTTCCTGGGGCCAACGTCCTGACTTTC
CASSDPGQGFPGANVLTF
>NA|TRBV7-9|NA|TRBJ1-5
TGTTCCAGCAGCGCGGGGGGGTTCGATCAGCCCCAGCATTTT
CSSSAGGFDQPQHF
>NA|TRBV28|NA|TRBJ2-5
TGTGCCAGCAGTGCGCGCTGGACTGCGCAAGAGACCCAGTACTTC
CASSARWTAQETQYF